The present entry profiles one TCR beta chain with its context. The entry originates in a study of blood T cell repertoires in COVID-19. The wider study: Specimens from acute and convalescent COVID-19 originated in the United States, Italy and Spain. T cells, B-cell-depleted T cells, or PBMCs provided the cDNA or gDNA that served as material.

Authors' data handling: Reference gene primer amplification gave estimated nucleated cell counts. Sequencing was performed with immunoSEQ multiplex PCR; in TCRdb, only in-frame clones are kept and a portion is missing. V and J calls and clone size are those listed in that table; D and trimming were worked out from the DNA. The table has about 220,000 clones, 70% to 90% seen once. The source of this sequence is a human donor in a cohort sampled during active COVID-19. Input material: peripheral blood.

The CDR3 coding sequence is TGTGCCAGCAGTGAACTGACGGGGGGGACCCAGTACTTC. It codes for CASSELTGGTQYF. The rearrangement uses TRBV6-1 and TRBJ2-5; 7 bases fit TRBD2. The CDR3 has 13 amino acids. Germline loops: CDR1 MNHNS, CDR2 SASEGT. Trimming at V came to 2 bases and at J to 7 bases, leaving 4 bases not matched to a gene.